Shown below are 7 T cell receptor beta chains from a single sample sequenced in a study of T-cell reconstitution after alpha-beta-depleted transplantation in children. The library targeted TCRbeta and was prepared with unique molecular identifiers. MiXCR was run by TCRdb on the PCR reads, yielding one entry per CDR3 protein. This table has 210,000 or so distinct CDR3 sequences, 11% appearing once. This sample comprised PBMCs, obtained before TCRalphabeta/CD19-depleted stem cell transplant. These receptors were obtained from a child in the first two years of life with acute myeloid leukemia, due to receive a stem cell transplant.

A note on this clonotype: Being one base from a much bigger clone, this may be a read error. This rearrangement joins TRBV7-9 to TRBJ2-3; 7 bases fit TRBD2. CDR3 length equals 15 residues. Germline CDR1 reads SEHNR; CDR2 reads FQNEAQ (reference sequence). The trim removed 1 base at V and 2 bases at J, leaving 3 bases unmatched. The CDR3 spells CASSLVTSVTDTQYF. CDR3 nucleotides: TGTGCCAGCAGCTTAGTAACTAGCGTCACAGATACGCAGTATTTT.

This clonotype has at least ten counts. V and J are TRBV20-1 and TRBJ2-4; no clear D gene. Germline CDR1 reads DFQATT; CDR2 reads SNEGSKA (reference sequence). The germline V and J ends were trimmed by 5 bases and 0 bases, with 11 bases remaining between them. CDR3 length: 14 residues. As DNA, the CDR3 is TGCAGTGCTCCTCGGGCAGCAGCCAAAAACATTCAGTACTTC. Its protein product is CSAPRAAAKNIQYF.

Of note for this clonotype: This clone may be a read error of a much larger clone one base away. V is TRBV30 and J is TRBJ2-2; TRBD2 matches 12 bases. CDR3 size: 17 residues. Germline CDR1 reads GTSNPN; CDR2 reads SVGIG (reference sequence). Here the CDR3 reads CAWSRRTSGINTEELFF. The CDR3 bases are TGTGCCTGGTCGCGTCGGACTAGCGGGATAAACACCGAGGAGCTGTTTTTT.

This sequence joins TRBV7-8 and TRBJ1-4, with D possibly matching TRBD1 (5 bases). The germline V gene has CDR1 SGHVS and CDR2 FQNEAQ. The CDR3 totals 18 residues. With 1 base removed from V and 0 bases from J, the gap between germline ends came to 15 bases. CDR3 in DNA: TGTGCCAGCAGCTTAGGCGCAGGGTACCCTCCAACTAATGAAAAACTGTTTTTT. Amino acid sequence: CASSLGAGYPPTNEKLFF.

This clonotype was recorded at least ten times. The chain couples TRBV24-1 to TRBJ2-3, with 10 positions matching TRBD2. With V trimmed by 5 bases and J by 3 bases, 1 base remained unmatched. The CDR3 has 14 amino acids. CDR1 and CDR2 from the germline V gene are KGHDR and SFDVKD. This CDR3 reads CATSASGRTDTQYF. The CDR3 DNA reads TGTGCCACCAGTGCTAGCGGGAGAACAGATACGCAGTATTTT.

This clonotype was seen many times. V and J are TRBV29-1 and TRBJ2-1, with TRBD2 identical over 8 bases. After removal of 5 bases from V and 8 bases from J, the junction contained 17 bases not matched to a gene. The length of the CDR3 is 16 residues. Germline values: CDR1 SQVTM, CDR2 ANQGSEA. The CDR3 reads CSVTFDSGEYYDEQFF. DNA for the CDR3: TGCAGCGTTACCTTCGATAGCGGGGAGTATTACGATGAGCAGTTCTTC.

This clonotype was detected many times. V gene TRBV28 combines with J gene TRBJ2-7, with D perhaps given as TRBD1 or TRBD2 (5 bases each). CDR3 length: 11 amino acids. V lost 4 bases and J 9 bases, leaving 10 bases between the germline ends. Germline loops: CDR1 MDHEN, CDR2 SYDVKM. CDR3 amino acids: CASSSPGRQYF. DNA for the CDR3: TGTGCCAGCAGTTCGCCGGGACGGCAGTACTTC.